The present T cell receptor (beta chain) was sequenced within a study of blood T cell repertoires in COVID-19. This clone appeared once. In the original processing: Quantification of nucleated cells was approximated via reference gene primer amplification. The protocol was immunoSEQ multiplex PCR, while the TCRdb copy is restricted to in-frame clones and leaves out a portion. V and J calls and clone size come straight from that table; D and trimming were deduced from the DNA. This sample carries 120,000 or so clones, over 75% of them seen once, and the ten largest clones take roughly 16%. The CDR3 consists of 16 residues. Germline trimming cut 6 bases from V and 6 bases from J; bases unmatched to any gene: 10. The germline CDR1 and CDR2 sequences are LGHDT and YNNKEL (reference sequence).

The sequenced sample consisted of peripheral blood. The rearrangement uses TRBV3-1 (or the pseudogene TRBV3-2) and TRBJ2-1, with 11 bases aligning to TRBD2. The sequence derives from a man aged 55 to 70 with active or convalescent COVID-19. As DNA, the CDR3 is TGTGCCAGCAGGCTGCTAGCGGGAGGTCTGGGCAATGAGCAGTTCTTC. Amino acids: CASRLLAGGLGNEQFF.